These 18 T cell receptor beta chains share one sample of origin, sequenced in a study of metastatic and nonmetastatic thyroid tumors. All patients reached thyroid surgery having received no treatment beforehand. TCRdb reanalyzed the PCR reads via MiXCR. Of about 6,400 clones listed, 25% to 40% are singletons. The sample taken for sequencing was tumor tissue. Every receptor here comes from a female donor with papillary thyroid cancer or a benign thyroid nodule (not recorded which). Some clones in this sample may be carry-over from other donors' samples.

The chain is built from TRBV18 and TRBJ2-7, with D unresolved. The CDR3 is 17 amino acids. From germline, CDR1 is KGHSH and CDR2 LQKENI. With 4 bases removed from V and 5 bases from J, the gap between germline ends came to 24 bases. The DNA for the CDR3 is TGTGCCAGCTCACTTCAAAACAGTCCAAGAGCCATTAACGAGCAGTACTTC. Residues: CASSLQNSPRAINEQYF. The variable domain in full, with the rest retrieved from reference TRBV18 and TRBJ2-7, is NAGVMQNPRHLVRRRGQEARLRCSPMKGHSHVYWYRQLPEEGLKFMVYLQKENIIDESGMPKERFSAEFPKEGPSILRIQQVVRGDSAAYFCASSLQNSPRAINEQYFGPGTRLTVT.

This clone was picked up many times. The V call is TRBV6-9, the J call TRBJ1-2; unclear D gene. Germline-derived CDR1 and CDR2 are MNHGY and SVAAGI. The CDR3 sequence is 8 residues long. The CDR3 protein is CANYGYTF. In nucleotides, the CDR3 is TGTGCTAACTATGGCTACACCTTC.

By share, this clone ranks as medium-sized (0.01 to 0.1%). This chain uses TRBV7-2 with TRBJ2-7; D is undetermined. Germline V CDR1 and CDR2: SGHTA, FQGNSA. The CDR3 is 13 residues long. The V end lost 2 bases, the J end lost 7 bases, and 12 bases lay between the germline ends. The CDR3 protein is CASSLSEDWEQYF. The CDR3 DNA sequence: TGTGCCAGCAGCTTATCTGAAGACTGGGAGCAGTACTTC.

On this clone itself: The germline gene is not matched at one end of the junction; a read error may be the cause. The J gene is TRBJ1-6, the V gene TRBV5-1; D is possibly TRBD1 (5 bases). Germline CDR1 and CDR2: SGHRS and YFSETQ. The CDR3 runs to 17 residues. The CDR3 region has the DNA TGCTCCAGCAGCCCCCCGGGGGGAAGCTCCTATAATTCACCCCTCCACTTT. Protein: CSSSPPGGSSYNSPLHF.

The J gene is TRBJ2-7, the V gene TRBV11-3; TRBD2 aligns across 9 bases. J was trimmed by 7 bases and V by 3 bases; bases with no gene match: 10. There are 15 residues in the CDR3. Germline CDR1 SGHNT, CDR2 YENEEA. The CDR3 loop reads CASSFLAGGQFEQYF. For the CDR3, the DNA is TGTGCCAGCAGCTTTTTGGCGGGAGGGCAGTTTGAGCAGTACTTC.

By share, this clone counts as medium-sized. The chain uses TRBV29-1 and TRBJ2-1; D could derive from TRBD1 or TRBD2 (5 bases each). In germline, CDR1 is SQVTM, CDR2 ANQGSEA. This CDR3 has 12 residues. The V gene lost 6 bases and the J gene lost 9 bases, with 15 bases spanning the gap. The CDR3 nucleotides are TGCAGCGTGGGGGACCCCCGGGGTGAGCAGTTCTTC. Translating it yields CSVGDPRGEQFF.

With regard to this clone: The CDR3 carries no conserved terminal phenylalanine or tryptophan, so it likely arises from a read error. This chain joins TRBV19 and TRBJ1-1; D not certain. There are 13 residues in the CDR3. CDR1 and CDR2 (germline): LNHDA, SQIVND (reference sequence). The CDR3: CARSIVSSTEAFV. As DNA, the CDR3 is TGTGCCAGGAGTATCGTCAGTAGCACTGAAGCTTTCGTT.

This clone is categorized as medium-sized. V usage is TRBV19 and J usage is TRBJ1-1, with D perhaps matching TRBD1 (5 bases). V lost 6 bases and J lost 3, with 8 bases in between. The germline V gene has CDR1 LNHDA and CDR2 SQIVND (reference sequence). The CDR3 contains 12 residues. The CDR3 DNA follows: TGTGCCAGTAGGTGGGGGGACACTGAAGCTTTCTTT. Translation gives CASRWGDTEAFF.

There are many counts of this clone. This chain joins TRBV6-6 and TRBJ1-5; 7 bases agree with TRBD1. Germline values: CDR1 MNHNY, CDR2 SVGAGI (reference sequence). The trim removed 5 bases at V and 5 bases at J, leaving 27 bases unmatched. This CDR3 has 21 residues. CDR3 in DNA: TGTGCCAGCAGTCACGGGGAGATGATTGCGCACCAGGGGGAAGGGGATCAGCCCCAGCATTTT. It translates to CASSHGEMIAHQGEGDQPQHF.

This clone was seen ten or more times. The genes are TRBV9 and TRBJ2-1, with unresolved D. CDR3 size: 15 residues. Germline V gene sequence: CDR1 SGDLS, CDR2 YYNGEE. The V gene lost 1 base and the J gene lost 5 bases, with 13 bases spanning the gap. The CDR3 here is CASSVNPSTDNEQFF. CDR3 nucleotide sequence: TGTGCCAGCAGCGTAAACCCCAGTACAGACAATGAGCAGTTCTTC.

By frequency in the sample, this clone is large. This sequence joins TRBV27 and TRBJ2-1; 8 nucleotides match TRBD2. The germline V gene has CDR1 MNHEY and CDR2 SMNVEV (reference sequence). This CDR3 comprises 14 residues. After removal of 6 bases from V and 7 bases from J, the junction contained 8 bases not matched to a gene. CDR3 in DNA: TGTGCCAGCAGATCGGGGGGGGCCCAGAATGAGCAGTTCTTC. This codes for CASRSGGAQNEQFF.

By share, this clone counts as medium-sized. CDR3 protein: CASGGALNTEAFF. The CDR3 nucleotides are TGTGCCAGCGGAGGGGCATTGAACACTGAAGCTTTCTTT. The chain has TRBV18 and TRBJ1-1, with D possibly TRBD1 on 5 matching bases. V was pared by 8 bases and J by 0 bases, with 10 bases between. CDR3 length: 13 amino acids. Germline V CDR1 and CDR2: KGHSH, LQKENI.

This clone was detected a few times. The rearrangement joins TRBV28 to TRBJ1-2; the D gene is possibly TRBD1 (5 bases). The V end lost 4 bases, the J end lost 7 bases, and 7 bases lay between the germline ends. The CDR3 runs to 11 residues. Per germline, CDR1 MDHEN and CDR2 SYDVKM. The CDR3 is CASSSGGGYTF. The CDR3 nucleotides are TGTGCCAGCAGTTCCGGGGGTGGCTACACCTTC.

This clone is termed medium-sized (0.01 to 0.1%). The chain joins TRBV14 to TRBJ2-1; D tentatively fits TRBD1 or TRBD2 (6 bases each). Germline V gene lookup returns CDR1 SGHDN and CDR2 FVKESK. V lost 4 bases, J lost 2 bases, and 12 bases lay in between. The CDR3 loop spans 15 amino acids. This CDR3 is CASSLNGGPYNEQFF. The CDR3, as DNA: TGTGCCAGCAGCCTGAACGGGGGCCCCTACAATGAGCAGTTCTTC.

The chain recombines TRBV20-1 with TRBJ1-6; D remains unclear. V was shortened by 5 bases and J by 7 bases, with 12 bases between the two germline ends. Germline loops: CDR1 DFQATT, CDR2 SNEGSKA (reference sequence). There are 13 residues in the CDR3. Here the CDR3 reads CSAVTNSNSPLHF. Here the CDR3 DNA reads TGCAGTGCTGTGACAAACTCCAATTCACCCCTCCACTTT.

The sample holds many counts of this clone. Within the sample, other DNA sequences also encode this same CDR3. J is TRBJ1-1 and V is TRBV11-1, with TRBD1 identical over 12 bases. The CDR3 contains 13 residues. Per germline, CDR1 SGHAT and CDR2 FQDESV (reference sequence). J gave up 7 bases and V 7 bases, and 4 bases lay outside the gene matches. The CDR3 region has the DNA TGTGCCAGCATGGGACAGGGGGCAGGTGAAGCTTTCTTT. Encoded protein: CASMGQGAGEAFF.

This clone was recorded at least ten times. At one of its ends the junction is not consistent with the germline gene, which may arise from a read error. This sample also contains other DNA sequences that code for the same CDR3. The chain recombines TRBV4-1 with TRBJ2-5; unclear D gene. This CDR3 is 13 amino acids long. The germline V gene has CDR1 MGHRA and CDR2 YSYEKL. The CDR3 bases are TGCGCCAGCAGCCAAGTCGGCGGCGAGACCCAATACTTC. Its protein product is CASSQVGGETQYF.

The chain is built from TRBV30 and TRBJ1-5; tentatively, D is TRBD1 (6 bases). With 3 bases removed from V and 9 bases from J, the gap between germline ends came to 9 bases. The germline V gene encodes CDR1 GTSNPN and CDR2 SVGIG (reference sequence). The CDR3 contains 11 residues. The CDR3 bases are TGTGCCTGGAGAGAAGGGGGGCCCCAGCATTTT. Encoded protein: CAWREGGPQHF.